Below, 9 T cell receptor beta chains from the same sample are listed, as sequenced in a study of cytotoxic CD8 clonotypes in ibrutinib-treated CLL. The repertoire was sequenced with immunoSEQ multiplex PCR; TCRdb's copy has only in-frame clones and lacks some. The sample contains around 140,000 clones, 70% to 90% of which appear only once. The sample here was PBMCs, taken after 24 months of ibrutinib treatment. The receptor source for this set is a human donor with chronic lymphocytic leukemia.

The chain recombines TRBV18 with TRBJ2-7; D is unresolved. Germline values: CDR1 KGHSH, CDR2 LQKENI. This CDR3 spans 14 amino acids. The germline V and J ends were trimmed by 4 bases and 3 bases, with 13 bases remaining between them. CDR3 sequence (DNA): TGTGCCAGCTCACGTGACGGAGCCCTCTACGAGCAGTACTTC. It is translated as CASSRDGALYEQYF.

V and J are TRBV18 and TRBJ1-4; no reliable D call. The V gene's germline CDR1 is KGHSH and CDR2 LQKENI. The CDR3 has 15 amino acids. Trimming cost V 3 bases and J 8 bases, with 16 bases left between them. CDR3: CASSPIEFPREKLFF. For the CDR3, the DNA is TGTGCCAGCTCACCTATTGAGTTTCCGAGAGAAAAACTGTTTTTT. The whole variable domain, filled in from reference TRBV18 and TRBJ1-4, reads NAGVMQNPRHLVRRRGQEARLRCSPMKGHSHVYWYRQLPEEGLKFMVYLQKENIIDESGMPKERFSAEFPKEGPSILRIQQVVRGDSAAYFCASSPIEFPREKLFFGSGTQLSVL.

V is TRBV1 and J is TRBJ1-4. TRBV1 counts as a pseudogene. This CDR3 is 14 amino acids long. This chain's CDR3 is CTSSCLWTNEKLFF. CDR3 nucleotide sequence: TGCACCAGCAGCTGTTTGTGGACTAATGAAAAACTGTTTTTT.

The CDR3 nucleotides are TGTGCCAGTACCGGGACAGGGCGAAAAGGCATTCAGTACTTC. It translates to CASTGTGRKGIQYF. The chain carries TRBV19 and TRBJ2-4; 9 positions match TRBD1. The CDR3 length is 14 residues. The junction had 10 bases not matched to a gene; V was cut back by 7 bases and J by 9 bases. Germline V gene sequence: CDR1 LNHDA, CDR2 SQIVND (reference sequence).

Regarding this clone: Other DNA variants within this sample encode the same CDR3. The chain is built from TRBV18 and TRBJ1-1; no clear D. Deletions cut 6 bases from V and 4 bases from J, with 15 bases between. The CDR3 spans 14 residues. Germline lookup yields CDR1 KGHSH and CDR2 LQKENI. Written as DNA, the CDR3 is TGTGCCAGCTCTACCCTGGCCAGAGGCACTGAAGCTTTCTTT. It encodes CASSTLARGTEAFF.

The rearrangement uses TRBV5-1 and TRBJ2-3; D uncertain. Trimming shortened V by 6 bases and J by 3 bases, and 17 bases separated the two germline ends. This CDR3 region has 15 residues. Germline V gene lookup returns CDR1 SGHRS and CDR2 YFSETQ. CDR3 DNA sequence: TGCGCCAGCATTAGGGATTCCCTTAGGACAGATACGCAGTATTTT. It codes for CASIRDSLRTDTQYF.

The genes are TRBV18 and TRBJ1-6; TRBD1 is a possible D gene (6 bases). The CDR3 is made up of 15 amino acids. Germline CDR1 is KGHSH and CDR2 is LQKENI. Between the trimmed V and J ends, which lost 2 bases and 10 bases, there was a span of 15 bases. CDR3 nucleotide sequence: TGTGCCAGCTCACCAACAGGGAACCCCTACTCACCCCTCCACTTT. Its translation is CASSPTGNPYSPLHF.

This chain links TRBV7-2 with TRBJ2-3; 10 positions match TRBD2. The CDR3 spans 16 residues. CDR1 and CDR2 (germline): SGHTA, FQGNSA. Unmatched junction bases numbered 5, after V lost 3 bases and J lost 2 bases. The CDR3 DNA follows: TGTGCCAGCAGCTTTAAAAGCGGGGGGGCCACAGATACGCAGTATTTT. Translated, it gives CASSFKSGGATDTQYF.

This chain connects TRBV18 to TRBJ1-1; a weak D match, TRBD1 (6 bases). The V gene lost 3 bases and the J gene lost 5 bases, with 16 bases spanning the gap. The CDR3 is made up of 15 amino acids. From germline, CDR1 is KGHSH and CDR2 LQKENI. The CDR3 region is CASSPLDRRRTEAFF. The CDR3 bases are TGTGCCAGCTCACCTCTCGACAGGCGCAGGACTGAAGCTTTCTTT.